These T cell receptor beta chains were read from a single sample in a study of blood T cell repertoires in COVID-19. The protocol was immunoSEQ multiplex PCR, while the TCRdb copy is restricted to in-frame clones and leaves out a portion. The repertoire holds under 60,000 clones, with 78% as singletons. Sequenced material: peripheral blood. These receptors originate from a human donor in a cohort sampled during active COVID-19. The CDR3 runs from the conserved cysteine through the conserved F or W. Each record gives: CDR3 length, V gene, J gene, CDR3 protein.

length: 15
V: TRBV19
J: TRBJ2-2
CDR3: CASSPWTGSGGELFF

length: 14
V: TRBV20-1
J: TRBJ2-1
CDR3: CSASRGSSYNEQFF

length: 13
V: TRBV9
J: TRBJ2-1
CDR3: CASSVGGLNEQFF

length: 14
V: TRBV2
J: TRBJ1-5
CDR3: CASSLTGGAQPQHF

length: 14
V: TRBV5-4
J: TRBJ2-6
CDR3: CASSQTSGANVLTF

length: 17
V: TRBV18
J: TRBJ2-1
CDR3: CASSPPGGGDLRNEQFF

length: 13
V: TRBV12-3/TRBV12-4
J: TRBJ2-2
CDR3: CASSFIRTGELFF

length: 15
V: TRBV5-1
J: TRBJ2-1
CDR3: CASSFTRSSYNEQFF

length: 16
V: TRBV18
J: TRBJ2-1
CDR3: CASSDRLAREWNEQFF

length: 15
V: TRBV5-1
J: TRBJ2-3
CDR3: CASSSGAGSTDTQYF

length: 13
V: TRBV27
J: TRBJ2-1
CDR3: CASSFQVFSEQFF

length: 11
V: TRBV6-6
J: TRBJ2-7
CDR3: CASKRQGEQYF

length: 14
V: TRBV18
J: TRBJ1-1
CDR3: CASSPGGAVTEAFF

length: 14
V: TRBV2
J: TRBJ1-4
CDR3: CASSDRIANEKLFF